This TCR beta chain is drawn from a study of blood T cell repertoires in COVID-19. Under the authors' procedure: The authors estimated nucleated cell counts from reference gene primer amplification. Sequencing used immunoSEQ multiplex PCR; TCRdb keeps in-frame clones, though not all of them. V, J and clone size were drawn from that table, and D and trimming were deduced from the DNA. Among tens of thousands of clones, roughly 86% were seen once, and the ten largest hold about 6.3%. Germline-derived CDR1 and CDR2 are SGHAT and FQNNGV. The junction had 3 bases not matched to a gene; V was cut back by 0 bases and J by 5 bases. The CDR3 runs to 14 residues. The sample holds a few counts of this clone.

Sequencing was carried out using peripheral blood. This clonotype was sampled from a man in his 60s with acute or convalescent COVID-19. This chain joins TRBV11-2 and TRBJ1-2; 7 bases agree with TRBD1. CDR3: CASSLEPGGYGYTF. CDR3 DNA sequence: TGTGCCAGCAGCTTAGAACCAGGGGGGTATGGCTACACCTTC.